This T cell receptor (beta chain) was sequenced for a study of blood T cell repertoires in COVID-19. This CDR3 region has 14 residues. CDR1 is MGHRA, CDR2 YSYEKL, per germline. V dropped 1 base and J dropped 0 bases, with 6 bases sitting between them. Sequenced by immunoSEQ multiplex PCR; TCRdb stores in-frame clones only, minus some. The table has about 160,000 clones, over 80% seen once. The chain employs TRBV4-1 and TRBJ1-1; weak D call: TRBD1 (5 bases). The sequence derives from a woman older than 75 with active or convalescent COVID-19. Input material: peripheral blood. CDR3 DNA sequence: TGCGCCAGCAGCCAAGTGGGGCTGAACACTGAAGCTTTCTTT. Its protein product is CASSQVGLNTEAFF.